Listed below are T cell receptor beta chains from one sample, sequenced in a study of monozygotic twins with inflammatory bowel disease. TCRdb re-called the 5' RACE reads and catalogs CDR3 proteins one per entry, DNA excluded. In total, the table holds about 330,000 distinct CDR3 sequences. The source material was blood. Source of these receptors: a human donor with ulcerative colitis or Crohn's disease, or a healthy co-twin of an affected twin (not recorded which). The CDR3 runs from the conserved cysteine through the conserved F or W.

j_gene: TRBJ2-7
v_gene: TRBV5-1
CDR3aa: CASSLGIGTGGLDEQYF

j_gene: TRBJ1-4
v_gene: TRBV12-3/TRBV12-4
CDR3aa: CASSLVVSRGANEKLFF

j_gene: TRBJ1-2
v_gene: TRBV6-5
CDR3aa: CASSNWEGDGFTF

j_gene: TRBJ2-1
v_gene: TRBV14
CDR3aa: CASSPNNRNEQFF

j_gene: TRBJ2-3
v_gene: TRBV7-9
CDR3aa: CASSHRDMAPLKDTQYF

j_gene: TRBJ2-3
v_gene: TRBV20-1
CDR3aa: CSASKGAETSTDTQYF

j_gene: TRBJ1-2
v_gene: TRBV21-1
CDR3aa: CASSKAPRGHSRYGYTF

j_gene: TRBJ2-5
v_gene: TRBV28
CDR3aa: CASRRPTRETQYF

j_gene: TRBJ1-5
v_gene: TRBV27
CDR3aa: CASSTIQGNQPQHF

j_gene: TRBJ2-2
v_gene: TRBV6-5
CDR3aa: CASSYGATRHPGELFF

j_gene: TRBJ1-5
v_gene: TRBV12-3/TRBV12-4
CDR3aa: CASSLRGGGNQPQHF

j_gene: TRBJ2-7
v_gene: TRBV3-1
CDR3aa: CASSQQFWEQYF

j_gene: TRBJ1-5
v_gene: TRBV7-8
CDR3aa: CASSFFDRGDQPQHF

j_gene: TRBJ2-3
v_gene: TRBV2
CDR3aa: CASSLPGGASDTQYF

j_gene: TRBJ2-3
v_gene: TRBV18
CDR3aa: CASSPGTSGGTDTQYF

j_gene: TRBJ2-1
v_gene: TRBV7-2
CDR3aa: CASSLDDWGIEQFF

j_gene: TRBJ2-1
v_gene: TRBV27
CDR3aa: CASWDGSYNEQFF

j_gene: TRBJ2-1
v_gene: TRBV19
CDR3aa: CASSVTQGTEQFF

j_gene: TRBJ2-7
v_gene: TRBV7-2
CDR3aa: CASSTTAGTTSTYEQYF

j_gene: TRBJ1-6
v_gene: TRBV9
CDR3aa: CASSVGGSPSYNSPLHF

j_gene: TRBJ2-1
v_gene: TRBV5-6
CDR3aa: CASSLSGVSYNEQFF

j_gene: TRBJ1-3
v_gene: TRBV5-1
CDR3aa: CASSFSGQGVSGNTIYF

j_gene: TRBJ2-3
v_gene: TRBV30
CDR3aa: CAWSASPSDTQYF

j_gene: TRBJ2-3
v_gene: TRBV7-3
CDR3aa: CASSREGPDTQYF

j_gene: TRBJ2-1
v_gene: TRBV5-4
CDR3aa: CASSLTVTSGNNEQFF

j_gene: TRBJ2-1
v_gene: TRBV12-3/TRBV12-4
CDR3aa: CASRPGTGGDEQFF

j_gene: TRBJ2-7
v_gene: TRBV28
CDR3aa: CASGPGQSYEQYF

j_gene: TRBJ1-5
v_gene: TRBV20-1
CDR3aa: CSATVQDRGFYSNQPQHF

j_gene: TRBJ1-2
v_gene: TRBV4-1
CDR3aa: CASGQGGLGGYTF

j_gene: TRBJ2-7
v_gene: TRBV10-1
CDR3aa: CASSEEGQSSYEQYF

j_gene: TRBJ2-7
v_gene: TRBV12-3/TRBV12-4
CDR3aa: CASIGPLSYEQYF

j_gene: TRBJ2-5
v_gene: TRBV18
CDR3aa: CASSPSDSRAQYF

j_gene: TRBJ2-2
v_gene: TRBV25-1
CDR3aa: CASSAWRGNTGELFF

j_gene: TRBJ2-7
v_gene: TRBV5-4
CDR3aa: CASSLGGSTYEQYF

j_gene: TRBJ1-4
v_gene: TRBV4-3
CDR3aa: CASSQEGRQNEKLFF

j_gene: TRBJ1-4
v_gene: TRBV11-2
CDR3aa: CASSGMWTAKGEANEKLFF

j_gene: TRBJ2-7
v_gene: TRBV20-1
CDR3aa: CSARVSGPYEQYF

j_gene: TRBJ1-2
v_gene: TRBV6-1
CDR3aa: CASRPLTGVGLGYTF

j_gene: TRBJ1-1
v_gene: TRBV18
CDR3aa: CASTSMRGNTEAFF

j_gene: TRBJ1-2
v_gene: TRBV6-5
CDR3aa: CASSYQHTGGGGYTF

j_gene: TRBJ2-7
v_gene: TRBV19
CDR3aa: CASRNRVEQYF

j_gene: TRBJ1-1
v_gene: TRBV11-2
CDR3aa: CASRAGTGRITEAFF

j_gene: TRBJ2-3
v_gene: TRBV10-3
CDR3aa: CAINQTPGDTQYF

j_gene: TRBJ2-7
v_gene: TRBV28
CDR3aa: CASSFRVFREQYF

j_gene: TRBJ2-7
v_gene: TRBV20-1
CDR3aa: CSATRGTAYEQYF

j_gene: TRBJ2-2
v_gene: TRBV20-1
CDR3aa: CSADGTAHTGELFF